This paragraph covers one TCR beta chain sequence. Its specificity is not known. This record comes from a study of CD8 T cells in Susac syndrome. Study-wide context: Patients with Susac syndrome were, at the time of blood collection, therapy-naive, maintained on corticosteroids, or maintained on intravenous immunoglobulin alone. Overall study results and limits: Clonal expansion was missing from Susac syndrome CD4+ T cell repertoires. It was acknowledged in the study that the number of individuals who were included in its TCR sequencing and HLA analysis was relatively small.

The CDR3 sequence is 14 residues long. Germline lookup yields CDR1 DFQATT and CDR2 SNEGSKA (reference sequence). With 3 bases removed from V and 5 bases from J, the gap between germline ends came to 16 bases. After extraction with the RNeasy kit, roughly 0.5 to 1 ug of the RNA was reverse transcribed using random hexamers. TCRdb re-called the immunoSEQ multiplex PCR reads through MiXCR, storing one row per CDR3 protein. The sample lists about 120,000 distinct CDR3 sequences, under 96% occurring once. The sample consisted of CD4+ T cells from PBMCs. The rearrangement links TRBV20-1 to TRBJ1-2, with D possibly matching TRBD1 (5 bases). The sequence was collected from a human donor with Susac syndrome. The CDR3 DNA sequence: TGCAGTGCTAGGCCCCAGGACATTTGGTATGGCTACACCTTC. It yields the protein CSARPQDIWYGYTF.